This is a list of T cell receptor beta chains from one sample in a study of CD8+CD57+ T cells in acquired aplastic anemia. Each CDR3 protein is one row after TCRdb ran MiXCR on the reads. Seen here are about 270,000 distinct CDR3 sequences, 55% to 60% observed once, and the top ten hold 7.5% to 9%. The specimen sequenced was sorted CD4+, CD8+, or CD8+CD57+ T cells (not recorded which) from PBMCs. The origin of the receptors is a human donor with severe aplastic anemia or a healthy control (not recorded which). CDR3s include the opening cysteine and the closing phenylalanine or tryptophan. Each record gives: clone size, J gene, V gene, D gene, CDR3 DNA, CDR3 protein. D genes are given only for firm matches. Clone size is stated in some rows and not others, as once, few, many or a class when expanded.

>NA|TRBJ2-1|TRBV10-3|TRBD2
TGTGCCATGGGGACTAGCGGGGAGCGGGGCAATGAGCAGTTCTTC
CAMGTSGERGNEQFF
>many|TRBJ1-1|TRBV19|TRBD1
TGTGCCAGTAGAACAGGGGTAAAGGTTGAAGCTTTCTTT
CASRTGVKVEAFF
>NA|TRBJ1-2|TRBV19|NA
TGTGCCAGTAGTATGACAGGCGCCGTCTATGGCTACACCTTC
CASSMTGAVYGYTF
>NA|TRBJ2-2|TRBV12-3/TRBV12-4|NA
TGTGCCAGCAGCTCCGGGACAATGAACACCGGGGAGCTGTTTTTT
CASSSGTMNTGELFF
>NA|TRBJ1-2|TRBV7-2|NA
TGTGCCAGCAGCTTAAGACAGGCGGGCTATGGCTACACCTTC
CASSLRQAGYGYTF
>NA|TRBJ1-5|TRBV24-1|TRBD1
TGTGCCAGGACAGGCAGGACGAGCAATCAGCCCCAGCATTTT
CARTGRTSNQPQHF
>few|TRBJ1-1|TRBV5-1|TRBD1
TGCGCCAGCAGCTTGGGGGGGGGGACAGGTGAAGCTTTCTTT
CASSLGGGTGEAFF
>NA|TRBJ1-6|TRBV7-3|NA
TGTGCCAGCAGTACACAGGGTGTTAATTCACCCCTCCACTTT
CASSTQGVNSPLHF
>NA|TRBJ1-1|TRBV10-2|NA
TGCGCCAGCAGTCAACAGGCAACTGAAGCTTTCTTT
CASSQQATEAFF
>few|TRBJ2-7|TRBV7-2|NA
TGTGCCAGCAGCTTAGTAGGCCGCCGAGAAGGCGAGCAGTACTTC
CASSLVGRREGEQYF
>NA|TRBJ2-7|TRBV18|NA
TGTGCCAGCTCACCGGGTCGGACATGTGGTGAGCAGTACTTC
CASSPGRTCGEQYF
>few|TRBJ2-4|TRBV2|TRBD1
TGTGCCAGCAGTGATGGACAGGGTCGGCCCAAAAACATTCAGTACTTC
CASSDGQGRPKNIQYF
>NA|TRBJ2-7|TRBV5-1|NA
TGCGCCAGCAGCTTGATGGCAGGGGACTCCTACGAGCAGTACTTC
CASSLMAGDSYEQYF
>NA|TRBJ2-3|TRBV10-2|TRBD2
TGCGCCAGCAGCGAGCGGGGGGGCGAAGATACGCAGTATTTT
CASSERGGEDTQYF
>NA|TRBJ1-1|TRBV20-1|NA
TGCAGTGCTAGTGGGGGACGGACGAACACTGAAGCTTTCTTT
CSASGGRTNTEAFF
>NA|TRBJ2-3|TRBV12-3/TRBV12-4|NA
TGTGCCAGCAGTATCGACCGAACAGATACGCAGTATTTT
CASSIDRTDTQYF
>NA|TRBJ1-6|TRBV12-3/TRBV12-4|NA
TGTGCCAGCAACCGAGGGGGTCTGAATTCACCCCTCCACTTT
CASNRGGLNSPLHF
>NA|TRBJ1-2|TRBV3-1|NA
TGTGCCAGCAGCCAACTGACACGGGATGGCTACACCTTC
CASSQLTRDGYTF
>many|TRBJ2-3|TRBV4-3|NA
TGCGCCAGCAGCCTGGGACGACAGTCGAGCACAGATACGCAGTATTTT
CASSLGRQSSTDTQYF
>many|TRBJ2-5|TRBV7-6|NA
TGTGCCAGCAGCTTATCCGGCACAGTGCGGGAGACCCAGTACTTC
CASSLSGTVRETQYF
>NA|TRBJ1-1|TRBV20-1|TRBD1
TGCAGTGCTAGAGCCCAGGGACAGGTCATCACTGAAGCTTTCTTT
CSARAQGQVITEAFF
>NA|TRBJ2-7|TRBV25-1|TRBD2
TGTGCCAGCAGTAAATCCCCGGGACTAGCGGGCGGCGGCTACGAGCAGTACTTC
CASSKSPGLAGGGYEQYF
>few|TRBJ2-7|TRBV7-8|TRBD2
TGTGCCAGCAGCCGCGGACTAGCGCCAAACTACGAGCAGTACTTC
CASSRGLAPNYEQYF
>many|TRBJ2-1|TRBV9|TRBD2
TGTGCCAGCAGCCGGGGGGGCGGGTACAATGAGCAGTTCTTC
CASSRGGGYNEQFF
>NA|TRBJ2-5|TRBV5-6|TRBD2
TGTGCCAGCAGTTGGGGGGGAACTCAAGAGACCCAGTACTTC
CASSWGGTQETQYF
>NA|TRBJ2-6|TRBV5-6|NA
TGTGCCAGCAGTTCCGCAGGGGTTGGGGCCAACGTCCCGACTTTC
CASSSAGVGANVPTF
>NA|TRBJ1-1|TRBV10-3|NA
TGTGCCATCAGTGACCCACTTCGGTGGGATGAAGCTTTCTTT
CAISDPLRWDEAFF
>NA|TRBJ2-7|TRBV2|TRBD2
TGTGCCAGCAGTCTCACACTAGCGCCGTTATTCTTC
CASSLTLAPLFF
>many|TRBJ2-3|TRBV5-1|TRBD1
TGCGCCAGCAGCTTGGGGTCGGGACAGCCGACCGGAGATACGCAGTATTTT
CASSLGSGQPTGDTQYF
>NA|TRBJ2-1|TRBV11-2|NA
TGTGCCAGCAGCTCCGAGGGAGTATTCTCCTACAATGAGCAGTTCTTC
CASSSEGVFSYNEQFF
>once|TRBJ1-2|TRBV27|NA
TGTGCCAGCAGGGCTCTTGACAGAGCTAAGACCTATGGCTACACCTTC
CASRALDRAKTYGYTF
>NA|TRBJ1-3|TRBV7-8|NA
TGTGCCAGCAGCTTAGCGTCACCAGGGCTAAACACCATATATTTT
CASSLASPGLNTIYF
>many|TRBJ2-7|TRBV6-1|TRBD1
TGTGCCAGCAGTGCCCAACCGGACAGGACCTACGAGCAGTACTTC
CASSAQPDRTYEQYF
>NA|TRBJ1-5|TRBV10-2|TRBD1
TGCGCCAGCAGTGGGACAGGGCCGGGGGGCAATCAGCCCCAGCATTTT
CASSGTGPGGNQPQHF
>NA|TRBJ2-7|TRBV4-1|TRBD1
TGCGCCAGCAGCCGCTCGGGACAGGCCTCCTACGAGCAGTACTTC
CASSRSGQASYEQYF